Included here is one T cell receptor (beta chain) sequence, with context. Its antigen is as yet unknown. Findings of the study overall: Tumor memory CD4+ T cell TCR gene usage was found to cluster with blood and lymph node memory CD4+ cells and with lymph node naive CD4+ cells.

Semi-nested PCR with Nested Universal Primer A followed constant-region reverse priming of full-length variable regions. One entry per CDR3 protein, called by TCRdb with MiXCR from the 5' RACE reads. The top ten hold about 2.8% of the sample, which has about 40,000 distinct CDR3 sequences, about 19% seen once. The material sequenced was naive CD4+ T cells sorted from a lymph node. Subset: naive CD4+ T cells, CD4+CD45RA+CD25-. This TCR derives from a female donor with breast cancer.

The CDR3 sequence is CASRLRPGANSPLHF. Written as DNA, the CDR3 is TGCGCCAGCAGATTGAGGCCAGGGGCTAATTCACCCCTCCACTTT. The gene calls are TRBV5-1 and TRBJ1-6, with D perhaps TRBD1 (6 bases). The CDR3 loop spans 15 amino acids. The V gene's germline CDR1 is SGHRS and CDR2 YFSETQ. V was cut by 5 bases and J by 6 bases, with 15 bases left in between.